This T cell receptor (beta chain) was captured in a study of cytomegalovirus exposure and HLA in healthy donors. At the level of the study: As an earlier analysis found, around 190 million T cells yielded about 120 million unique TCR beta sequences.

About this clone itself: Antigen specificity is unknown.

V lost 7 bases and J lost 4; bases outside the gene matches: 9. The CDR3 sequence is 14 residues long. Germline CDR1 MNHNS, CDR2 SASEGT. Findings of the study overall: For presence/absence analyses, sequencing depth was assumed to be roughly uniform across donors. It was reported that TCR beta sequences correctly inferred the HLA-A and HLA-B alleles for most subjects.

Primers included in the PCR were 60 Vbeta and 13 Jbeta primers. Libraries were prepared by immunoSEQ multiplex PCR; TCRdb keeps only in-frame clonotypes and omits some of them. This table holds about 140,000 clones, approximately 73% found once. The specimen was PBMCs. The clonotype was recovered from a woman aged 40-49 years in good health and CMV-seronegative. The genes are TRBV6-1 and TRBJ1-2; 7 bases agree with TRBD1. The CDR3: CASTLSGQLYGYTF. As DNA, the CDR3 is TGTGCCAGCACACTTTCGGGACAGCTCTATGGCTACACCTTC.